This TCR beta chain emerged from a study of blood T cells in healthy people across ages. Using a J-beta primer mix together with a sample-barcoded 5' primer, a second PCR was run for about 7 to 12 cycles. One entry per CDR3 protein, called by TCRdb with MiXCR from the 5' RACE reads. The sample includes about 930,000 distinct CDR3 sequences, almost 30% of them seen just once. General study findings and limits: One million T cells yielded diversity estimates that were considered underestimates. The study found TCR beta diversity correlated strongly with naive T cell percentage.

With regard to this clonotype: The antigen remains unidentified.

The germline V and J ends were trimmed by 10 bases and 7 bases, with 23 bases remaining between them. In germline, CDR1 is SGHTA, CDR2 FQGNSA. This CDR3 contains 15 residues. In addition, the sample was reused for a study of T cells of mothers and their children.

The chain has TRBV7-2 and TRBJ2-1; the D call may be TRBD1 or TRBD2 (6 bases each). Sequencing was performed on blood. The source of this sequence is a woman between 40 and 50 years old in good health. CDR3 residues: CATQRRGPSGNEQFF. In DNA, the CDR3 is TGTGCCACCCAGCGACGGGGGCCCAGCGGGAATGAGCAGTTCTTC.